This is a list of T cell receptor beta chains from one sample in a study of blood T cells in healthy people across ages. TCRdb itself ran the 5' RACE reads through MiXCR, one entry per CDR3 protein. The data hold some 640,000 distinct CDR3 sequences, with about 30% observed a single time. Input material: blood. These receptors originate from an elderly woman in good health. Both conserved end residues are part of each CDR3.

CDR3aa,j_gene,v_gene
CSARDQYGPEKLFF,TRBJ1-4,TRBV20-1
CASRQRETWDEQFF,TRBJ2-1,TRBV7-9
CASSLSGWGETQYF,TRBJ2-5,TRBV7-3
CASSRTGGIGQYF,TRBJ2-5,TRBV6-5
CASSRSSGLYEQYF,TRBJ2-7,TRBV18
CASSRGDKSHEQYF,.,TRBV6-5
CSVGWGEGRDTQYF,TRBJ2-3,TRBV29-1
CASSLIPGTGSYNEQYF,TRBJ2-7,TRBV7-3
CASSSTPPGTETQYF,TRBJ2-3,TRBV9
CASSTSPNTGELFF,TRBJ2-2,TRBV6-6
CASSQGYHGYTF,TRBJ1-2,TRBV4-3
CSARDLGGGPYNEQFF,TRBJ2-1,TRBV20-1
CASSFYHTGGKQDTEAFF,TRBJ1-1,TRBV7-9
CASSFCSGGNTGELFF,TRBJ2-2,TRBV5-6
CSVTGADTDTQYF,TRBJ2-3,TRBV29-1
CARLQGGGDNEQFF,TRBJ2-1,TRBV30
CASSLDPGHTGELFF,TRBJ2-2,TRBV5-1
CASSQDGGRKGSPLHF,TRBJ1-6,TRBV4-2
CSARERTGLDGYTF,TRBJ1-2,TRBV20-1